This record covers a single T cell receptor beta chain. In its sample, this clonotype was seen a few times. Its antigen is still unknown. Per-base quality was not reported, and no clone a single base away is much larger than it. These data belong to a study of response to subunit inactivated influenza vaccine (dated by TCRdb to the late 2010s). For the wider study: Deep quantitative T cell receptor repertoire profiling was used in the study to track responses to a trivalent subunit inactivated influenza vaccine.

What the authors observed across the whole study: It was suggested by the authors that each seasonal influenza vaccination may recruit only a limited number of new T cells.

Library preparation was by RT-PCR. Sequencing instrument: Illumina HiSeq 2500. TCRdb redid the processing of the public reads, applying fastp at Q25 and MiXCR, and retained in-frame beta chains. One record per CDR3 amino acid sequence lists the most common genes and DNA. The sample contains around 520,000 distinct CDR3 sequences, approximately 10% of them found a single time. The leading ten clones occupy about 10% of the sample. This receptor was identified in a man over 45 who received an inactivated influenza vaccine. Donor details come from another sample of the same person, matched by shared clones. The source material was PBMCs from blood, sampled on the day of vaccination.

The CDR3 protein sequence reads: CASSEAGPLYQPQHF. At the DNA level, the sequence is TGTGCCAGCAGTGAAGCAGGCCCTCTTTATCAGCCCCAGCATTTT. This sequence uses TRBV2 and TRBJ1-5; the D gene is not confidently resolved. The CDR3 has 15 amino acids, counting the end cysteine and phenylalanine. Only the CDR3 region is kept as DNA, spanning 45 bases read in frame from base 1. The CDR1 and CDR2 encoded by the germline V gene are SNHLY and FYNNEI. V sheds 0 bases and J sheds 5 bases, leaving 11 bases between their ends.